This T cell receptor beta chain was sequenced for a study of blood T cell repertoires in COVID-19 (dated by TCRdb to about 2020). For the study in its entirety: The collaborator samples originated in the United States, Italy and Spain and spanned the acute and convalescent phases of COVID-19. Subjects who had been exposed to COVID-19, were actively infected with it, or had recovered from it provided the deeply sampled blood TCRbeta repertoires that made up the dataset. Where available, HLA class I and class II types were taken from metadata supplied by the sample provider and were not determined by assay-based typing. Samples were obtained from the ongoing ImmuneRACE study (first 160 participants) and from about 1,300 subjects provided by 6 global collaborators. The material from the prospective study consisted of cDNA or gDNA derived from T cells, B-cell-depleted T cells, or PBMCs. The repertoires were released in a freely available public database intended as a resource for research on the immune response to SARS-CoV-2. The sample metadata nearly always contained a de-identified subject ID, COVID-19 status, age in years and sex. Broad study findings and their caveats: The quantity of clinical and demographic metadata differed by source and by participant and was supplied without curation.

The immunoSEQ Assay, a bias-controlled multiplex PCR, was used to amplify TCRbeta CDR3 regions from genomic DNA. The paper's processing steps were these. The number of nucleated cells in each sample was estimated by amplification of reference gene primers within the assay. To quantify the absolute abundance of each unique TCRbeta CDR3 rearrangement, sequence reads were collapsed and filtered. For each sample, productive Simpson clonality was calculated as the square root of Simpson's diversity index across productive rearrangements. TCRdb's version of the immuneACCESS table is confined to in-frame rearrangements and falls short of the full clone set. An unresolved V gene accounts for under half of the shortfall where checked; the remainder is of unknown origin. That table supplies the V and J calls and clone size; D and trimming were determined from the DNA. The sample records 430,000 or so clones, 88% of which are singletons. The ten biggest clones cover around 1.5% of the sample.

V is reduced by 10 bases and J by 3 bases, leaving a spacing of 19 bases between them. CDR1 and CDR2 were assigned from the germline V gene as MGHDK and SYGVNS. The CDR3 sequence holds 14 residues, the cysteine and phenylalanine included. Only the CDR3 portion is preserved as DNA: 42 bases, with reading frame beginning at the first base. Enrolling through a virtual design, the prospective study's participants ranged in age from roughly 18 to 89 years and lived across roughly 23 United States geographic areas. In the prospective study, participants were assigned to cohorts based on the clinical history participants reported in a screening survey and a study questionnaire. A participant counted as exposed if, within 2 weeks of entering the study, that participant had been in contact with someone who had a PCR-confirmed or clinician-diagnosed COVID-19 case. Mobile phlebotomists in the prospective study collected whole blood, serum and a nasopharyngeal or oropharyngeal swab from every participant. Additional blood draws and questionnaires over an approximately 2-month period could optionally be provided by prospective study participants. Blood samples from the prospective study were shipped frozen or at room temperature prior to DNA extraction.

In regard to this clone: The clone's antigen remains unknown. No much larger clone is present one base from it, and per-base qualities are unavailable.

The TCR sequence derives from a woman aged 18-30 years who had been exposed to COVID-19. The sequence links TRBV25-1 to TRBJ2-7, with a tentative D gene TRBD1 over 5 matching bases. Sample: PBMCs or T cells enriched from blood (not recorded which). The nucleotide sequence is given as TGTGCCAAACGTCTCGACAGCCGGATCTACGAGCAGTACTTC. Translation gives CAKRLDSRIYEQYF.